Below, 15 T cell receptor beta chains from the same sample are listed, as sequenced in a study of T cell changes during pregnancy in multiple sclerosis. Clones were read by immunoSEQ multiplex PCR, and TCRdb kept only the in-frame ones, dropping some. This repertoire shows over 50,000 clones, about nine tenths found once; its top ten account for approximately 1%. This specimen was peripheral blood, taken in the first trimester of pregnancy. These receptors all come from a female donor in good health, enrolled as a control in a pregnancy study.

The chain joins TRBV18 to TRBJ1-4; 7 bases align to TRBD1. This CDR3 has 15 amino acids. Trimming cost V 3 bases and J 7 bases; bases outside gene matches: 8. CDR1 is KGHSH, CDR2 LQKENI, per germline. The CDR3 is CASSPEGRGFEKLFF. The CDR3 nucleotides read TGTGCCAGCTCACCGGAAGGCAGGGGGTTTGAAAAACTGTTTTTT.

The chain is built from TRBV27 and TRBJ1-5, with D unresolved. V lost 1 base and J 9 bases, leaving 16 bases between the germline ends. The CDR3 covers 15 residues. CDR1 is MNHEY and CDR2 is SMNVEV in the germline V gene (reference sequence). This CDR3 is CASSLLGSPAGPQHF. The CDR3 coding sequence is TGTGCCAGCAGTTTATTAGGCAGTCCAGCAGGGCCCCAGCATTTT.

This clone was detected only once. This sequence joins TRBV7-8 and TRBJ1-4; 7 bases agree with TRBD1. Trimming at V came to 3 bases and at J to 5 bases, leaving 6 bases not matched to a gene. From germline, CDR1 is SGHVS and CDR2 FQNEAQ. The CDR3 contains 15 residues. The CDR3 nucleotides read TGTGCCAGCAGCTTGGGCAGGGGGAAAAATGAAAAACTGTTTTTT. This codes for CASSLGRGKNEKLFF. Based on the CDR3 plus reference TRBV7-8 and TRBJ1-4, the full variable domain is GAGVSQSPRYKVAKRGQDVALRCDPISGHVSLFWYQQALGQGPEFLTYFQNEAQLDKSGLPSDRFFAERPEGSVSTLKIQRTQQEDSAVYLCASSLGRGKNEKLFFGSGTQLSVL.

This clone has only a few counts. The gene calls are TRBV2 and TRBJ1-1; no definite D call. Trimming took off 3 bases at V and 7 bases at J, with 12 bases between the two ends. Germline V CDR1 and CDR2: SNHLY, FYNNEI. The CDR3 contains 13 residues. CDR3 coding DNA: TGTGCCAGCAGTGAGGTGGGCGGGGATGAAGCTTTCTTT. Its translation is CASSEVGGDEAFF. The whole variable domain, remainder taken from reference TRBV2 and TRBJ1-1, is EPEVTQTPSHQVTQMGQEVILRCVPISNHLYFYWYRQILGQKVEFLVSFYNNEISEKSEIFDDQFSVERPDGSNFTLKIRSTKLEDSAMYFCASSEVGGDEAFFGQGTRLTVV.

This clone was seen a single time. The CDR3 bases are TGTGCCAGCAGTGACCCGCTAGGGCCGGGAGTAGGAACTGAAGCTTTCTTT. It is translated as CASSDPLGPGVGTEAFF. The V call is TRBV2, the J call TRBJ1-1; no reliable D call. Germline values: CDR1 SNHLY, CDR2 FYNNEI. The ends were cut back, 3 bases at V and 5 bases at J, with 22 bases in the middle. CDR3 length equals 17 residues.

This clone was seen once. This chain's CDR3 is CAWSVQDSWKYF. CDR3 DNA: TGTGCCTGGAGTGTACAAGACTCCTGGAAGTACTTC. This rearrangement joins TRBV30 to TRBJ2-7; no definite D call. This CDR3 contains 12 residues. Trimming took off 0 bases at V and 11 bases at J, with 14 bases between the two ends. The germline V gene encodes CDR1 GTSNPN and CDR2 SVGIG (reference sequence).

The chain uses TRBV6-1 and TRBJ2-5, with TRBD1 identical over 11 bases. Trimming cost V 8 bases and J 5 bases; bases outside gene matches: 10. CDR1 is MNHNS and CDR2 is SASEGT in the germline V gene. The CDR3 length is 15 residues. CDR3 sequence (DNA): TGTGCCAGCCGTGGGGGGACAGGGGGAGGGGAGACCCAGTACTTC. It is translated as CASRGGTGGGETQYF.

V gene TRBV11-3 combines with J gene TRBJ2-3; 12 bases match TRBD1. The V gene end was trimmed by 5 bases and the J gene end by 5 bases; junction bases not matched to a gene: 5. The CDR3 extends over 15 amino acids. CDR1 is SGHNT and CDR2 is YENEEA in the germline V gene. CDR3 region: CASSRDRGQGDTQYF. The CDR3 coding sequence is TGTGCCAGCAGCCGGGACAGGGGGCAGGGAGATACGCAGTATTTT.

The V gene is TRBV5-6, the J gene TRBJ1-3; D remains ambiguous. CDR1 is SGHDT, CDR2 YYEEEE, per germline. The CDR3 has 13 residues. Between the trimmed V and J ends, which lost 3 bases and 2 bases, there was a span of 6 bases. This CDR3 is CASSWPPGNTIYF. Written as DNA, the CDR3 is TGTGCCAGCAGCTGGCCCCCTGGAAACACCATATATTTT.

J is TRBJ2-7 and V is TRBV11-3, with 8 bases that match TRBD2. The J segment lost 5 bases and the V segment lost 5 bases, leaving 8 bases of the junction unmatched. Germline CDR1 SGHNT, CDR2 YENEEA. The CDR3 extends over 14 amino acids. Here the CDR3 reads CASSPGGAGDEQYF. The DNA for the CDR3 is TGTGCCAGCAGCCCCGGGGGGGCAGGGGACGAGCAGTACTTC.

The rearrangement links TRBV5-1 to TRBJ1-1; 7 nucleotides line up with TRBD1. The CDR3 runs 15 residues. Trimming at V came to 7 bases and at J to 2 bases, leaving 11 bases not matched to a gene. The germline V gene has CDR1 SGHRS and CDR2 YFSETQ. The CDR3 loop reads CASLNYRQGNTEAFF. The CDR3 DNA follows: TGCGCCAGCTTGAACTATCGACAGGGAAACACTGAAGCTTTCTTT.

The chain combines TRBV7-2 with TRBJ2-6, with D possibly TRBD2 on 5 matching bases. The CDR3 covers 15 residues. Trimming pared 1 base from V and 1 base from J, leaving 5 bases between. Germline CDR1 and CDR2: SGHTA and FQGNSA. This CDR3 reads CASSLGGSGANVLTF. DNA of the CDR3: TGTGCCAGCAGCTTAGGCGGGTCTGGGGCCAACGTCCTGACTTTC.

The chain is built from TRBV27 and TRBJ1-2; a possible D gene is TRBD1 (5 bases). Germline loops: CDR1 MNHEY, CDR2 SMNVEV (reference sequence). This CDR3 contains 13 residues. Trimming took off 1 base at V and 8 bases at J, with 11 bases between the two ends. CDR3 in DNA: TGTGCCAGCAGTTTATTTGCCGGGGGGGGCTACACCTTC. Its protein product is CASSLFAGGGYTF.

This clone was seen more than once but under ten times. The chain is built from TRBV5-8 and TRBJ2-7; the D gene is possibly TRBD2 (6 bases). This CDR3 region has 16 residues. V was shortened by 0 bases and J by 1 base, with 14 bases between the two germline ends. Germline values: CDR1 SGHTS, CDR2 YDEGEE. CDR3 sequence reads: CASSLAVAGTSYEQYF. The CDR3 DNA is TGTGCCAGCAGCTTGGCCGTGGCGGGGACGTCCTACGAGCAGTACTTC.

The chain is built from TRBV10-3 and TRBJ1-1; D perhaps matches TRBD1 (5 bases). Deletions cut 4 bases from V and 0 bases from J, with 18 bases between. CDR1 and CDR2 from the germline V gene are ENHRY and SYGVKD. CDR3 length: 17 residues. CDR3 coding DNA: TGTGCCATCAGTGGAAGTGCGACAGCCTCTATGAACACTGAAGCTTTCTTT. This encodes CAISGSATASMNTEAFF.